This TCR beta chain was retrieved from a study of regulatory T cells in long-lasting Graves disease. As for the study in general: Antithyroid drugs had been taken under 3 months by newly diagnosed Graves' patients.

Time point given: newly diagnosed GD, antithyroid drugs for less than 3 months. The TCR library was prepared using RNA isolated from PBMCs. In this cohort, patients came from an endocrinology department located in Xi'an, China. The CDR3 is 17 residues long. After removal of 5 bases from V and 7 bases from J, the junction contained 11 bases not matched to a gene. Assembly of TCR beta libraries relied on iRepertoire HTBI primers together with Arm-PCR of CDR3 regions. Each CDR3 protein is one row after TCRdb ran MiXCR on the multiplex PCR reads. The sample holds 350,000 to 500,000 distinct CDR3 sequences; roughly 15% are singletons and the top ten take roughly 15%. This clonotype was seen repeatedly, ten times or more. The same data also went into a second study, on T cells in Graves' hyperthyroidism and ophthalmopathy. That study adds: No progression to ophthalmopathy during 18 months of follow-up defined stable disease.

The origin of this receptor is a woman aged 50 to 65 with Graves disease. This sequence joins TRBV12-3 or TRBV12-4 and TRBJ2-1; 13 nucleotides align to TRBD2. Sample: peripheral blood mononuclear cells (PBMCs), taken at new diagnosis, from a patient treated with antithyroid drugs. The CDR3 sequence: CASSLGLAGVVTNEQFF. Written as DNA, the CDR3 is TGTGCCAGCAGTCTCGGACTAGCGGGAGTAGTCACTAATGAGCAGTTCTTC.